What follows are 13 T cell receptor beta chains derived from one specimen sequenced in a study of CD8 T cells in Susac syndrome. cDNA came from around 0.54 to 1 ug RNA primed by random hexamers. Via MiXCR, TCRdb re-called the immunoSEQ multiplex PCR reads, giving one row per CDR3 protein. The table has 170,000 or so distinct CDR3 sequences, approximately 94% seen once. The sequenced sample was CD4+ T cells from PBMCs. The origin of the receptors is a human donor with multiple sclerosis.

This CDR3 is CAISGWQGGYTEAFF. The CDR3 nucleotides read TGTGCCATCAGTGGTTGGCAGGGGGGATACACTGAAGCTTTCTTT. V usage is TRBV10-3 and J usage is TRBJ1-1, with 7 bases that match TRBD1. The CDR3 spans 15 residues. Trimming took 4 bases from V and 3 from J; bases not matched to a gene: 8. Germline V CDR1 and CDR2: ENHRY, SYGVKD.

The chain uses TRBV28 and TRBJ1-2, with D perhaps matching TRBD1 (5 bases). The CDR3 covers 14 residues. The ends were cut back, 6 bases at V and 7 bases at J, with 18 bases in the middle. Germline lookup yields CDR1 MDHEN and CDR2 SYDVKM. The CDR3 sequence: CASSVGGGASGYTF. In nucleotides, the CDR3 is TGTGCCAGCAGCGTTGGAGGAGGGGCAAGTGGCTACACCTTC.

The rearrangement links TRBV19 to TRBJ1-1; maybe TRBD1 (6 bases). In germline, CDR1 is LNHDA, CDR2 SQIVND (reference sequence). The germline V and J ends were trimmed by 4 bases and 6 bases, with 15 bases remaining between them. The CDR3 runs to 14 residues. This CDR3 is CASSRHRVSPEAFF. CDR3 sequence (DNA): TGTGCCAGTAGTAGACACAGGGTAAGTCCTGAAGCTTTCTTT.

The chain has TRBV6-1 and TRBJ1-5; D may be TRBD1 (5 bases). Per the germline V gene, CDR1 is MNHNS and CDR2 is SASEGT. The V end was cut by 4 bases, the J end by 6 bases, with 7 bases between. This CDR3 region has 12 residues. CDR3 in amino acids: CASSGGFQPQHF. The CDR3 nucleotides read TGTGCCAGCAGTGGGGGGTTTCAGCCCCAGCATTTT.

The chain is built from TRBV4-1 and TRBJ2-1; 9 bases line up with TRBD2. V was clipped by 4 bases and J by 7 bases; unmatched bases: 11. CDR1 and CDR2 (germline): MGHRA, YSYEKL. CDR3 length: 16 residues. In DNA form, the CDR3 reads TGCGCCAGCAGCCTTGCGGGGGGGCTCTTTTGGAATGAGCAGTTCTTC. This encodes CASSLAGGLFWNEQFF.

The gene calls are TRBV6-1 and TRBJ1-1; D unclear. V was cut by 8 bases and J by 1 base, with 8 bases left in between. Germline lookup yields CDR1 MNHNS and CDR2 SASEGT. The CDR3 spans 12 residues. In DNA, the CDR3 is TGTGCCAGCGGGAGGCCGAACACTGAAGCTTTCTTT. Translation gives CASGRPNTEAFF.

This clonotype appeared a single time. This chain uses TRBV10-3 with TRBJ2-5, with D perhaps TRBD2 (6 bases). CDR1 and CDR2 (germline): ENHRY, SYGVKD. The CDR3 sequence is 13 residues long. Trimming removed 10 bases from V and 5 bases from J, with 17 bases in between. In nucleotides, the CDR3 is TGTGCCACCGCAGCGGGTTGGGGGGAGACCCAGTACTTC. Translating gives CATAAGWGETQYF.

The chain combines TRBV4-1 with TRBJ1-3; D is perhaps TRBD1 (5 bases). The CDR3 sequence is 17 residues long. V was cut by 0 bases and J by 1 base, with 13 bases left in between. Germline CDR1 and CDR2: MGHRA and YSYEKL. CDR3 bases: TGCGCCAGCAGCCAAGAAAAGGGGCGGATTTCTGGAAACACCATATATTTT. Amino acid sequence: CASSQEKGRISGNTIYF.

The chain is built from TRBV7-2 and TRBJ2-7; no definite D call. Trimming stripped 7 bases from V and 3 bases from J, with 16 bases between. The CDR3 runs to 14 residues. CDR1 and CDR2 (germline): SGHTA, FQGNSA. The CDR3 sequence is CASTHQPNGYEQYF. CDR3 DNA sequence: TGTGCCAGCACCCATCAACCCAATGGCTACGAGCAGTACTTC.

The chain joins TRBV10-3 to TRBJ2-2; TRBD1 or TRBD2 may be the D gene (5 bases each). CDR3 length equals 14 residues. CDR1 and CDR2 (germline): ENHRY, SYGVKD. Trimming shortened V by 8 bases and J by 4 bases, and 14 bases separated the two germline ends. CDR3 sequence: CAIGGGLVTGELFF. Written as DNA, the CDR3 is TGTGCCATCGGTGGGGGATTGGTCACCGGGGAGCTGTTTTTT.

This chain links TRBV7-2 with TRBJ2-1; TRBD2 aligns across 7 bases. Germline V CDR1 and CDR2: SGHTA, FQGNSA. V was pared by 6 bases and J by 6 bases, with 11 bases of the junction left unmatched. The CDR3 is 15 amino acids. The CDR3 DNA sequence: TGTGCCAGCAGACCACCTAGCGGAGGACCCAATGAGCAGTTCTTC. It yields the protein CASRPPSGGPNEQFF.

The CDR3 DNA sequence: TGTGCCAGCAGACAAGGGGGGACAGGACATAATCAGCCCCAGCATTTT. It is translated as CASRQGGTGHNQPQHF. This chain connects TRBV12-3 or TRBV12-4 to TRBJ1-5; 8 bases line up with TRBD1. After removal of 6 bases from V and 4 bases from J, the junction contained 11 bases not matched to a gene. CDR3 size: 16 residues.

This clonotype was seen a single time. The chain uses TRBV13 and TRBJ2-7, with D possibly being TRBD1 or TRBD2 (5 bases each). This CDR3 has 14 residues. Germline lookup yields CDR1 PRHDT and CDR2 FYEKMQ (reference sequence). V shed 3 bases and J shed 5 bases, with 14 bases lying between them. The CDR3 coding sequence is TGTGCCAGCAGCTTGGGACCGATCCTTAACGAGCAGTACTTC. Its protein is CASSLGPILNEQYF.